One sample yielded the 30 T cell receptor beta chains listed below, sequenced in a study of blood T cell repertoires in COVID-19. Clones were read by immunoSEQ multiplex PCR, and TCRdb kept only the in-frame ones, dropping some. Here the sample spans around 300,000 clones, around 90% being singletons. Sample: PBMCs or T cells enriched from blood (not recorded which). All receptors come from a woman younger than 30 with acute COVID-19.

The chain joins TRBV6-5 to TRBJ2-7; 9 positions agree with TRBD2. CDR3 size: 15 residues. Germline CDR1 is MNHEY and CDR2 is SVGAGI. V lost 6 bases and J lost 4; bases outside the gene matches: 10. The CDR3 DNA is TGTGCCAGCAGCCTCGGGCGGGAGGGCCGATACGAGCAGTACTTC. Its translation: CASSLGREGRYEQYF.

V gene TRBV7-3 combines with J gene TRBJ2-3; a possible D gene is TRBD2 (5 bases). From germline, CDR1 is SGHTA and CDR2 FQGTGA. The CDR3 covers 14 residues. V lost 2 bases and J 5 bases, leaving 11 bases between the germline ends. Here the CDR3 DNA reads TGTGCCAGCAGCTTAGGGCTAGCAGGAGATACGCAGTATTTT. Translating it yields CASSLGLAGDTQYF.

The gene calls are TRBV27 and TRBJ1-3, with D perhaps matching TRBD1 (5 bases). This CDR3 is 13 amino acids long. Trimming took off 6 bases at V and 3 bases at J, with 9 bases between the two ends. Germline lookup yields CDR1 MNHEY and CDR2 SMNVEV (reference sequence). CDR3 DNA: TGTGCCAGCAGGACGGACAATGGAAACACCATATATTTT. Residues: CASRTDNGNTIYF.

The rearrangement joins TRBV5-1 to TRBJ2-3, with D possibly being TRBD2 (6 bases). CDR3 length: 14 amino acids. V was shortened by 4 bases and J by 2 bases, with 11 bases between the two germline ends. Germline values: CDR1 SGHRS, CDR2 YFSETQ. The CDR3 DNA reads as TGCGCCAGCAGCCCCTGGGGGGTCACAGATACGCAGTATTTT. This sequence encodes CASSPWGVTDTQYF.

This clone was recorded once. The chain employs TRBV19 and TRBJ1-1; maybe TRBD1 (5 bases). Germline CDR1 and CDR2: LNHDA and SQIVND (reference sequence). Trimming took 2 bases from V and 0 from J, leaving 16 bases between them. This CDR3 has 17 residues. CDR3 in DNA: TGTGCCAGTAGTATATTAGCCGGAGGGGTCATGAACACTGAAGCTTTCTTT. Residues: CASSILAGGVMNTEAFF.

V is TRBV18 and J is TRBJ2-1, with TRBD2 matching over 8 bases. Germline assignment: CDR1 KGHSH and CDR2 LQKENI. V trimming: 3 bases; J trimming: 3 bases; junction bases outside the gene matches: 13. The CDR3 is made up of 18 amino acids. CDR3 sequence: CASSPRGDGEKFYNEQFF. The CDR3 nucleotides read TGTGCCAGCTCACCGCGGGGGGACGGAGAGAAGTTCTACAATGAGCAGTTCTTC.

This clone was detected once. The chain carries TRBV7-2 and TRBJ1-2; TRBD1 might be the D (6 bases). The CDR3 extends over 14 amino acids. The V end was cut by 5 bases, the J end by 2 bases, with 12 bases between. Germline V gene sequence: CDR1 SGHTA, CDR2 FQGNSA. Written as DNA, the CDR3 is TGTGCCAGCAGCCCCTACAGGGACAACTATGGCTACACCTTC. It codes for CASSPYRDNYGYTF.

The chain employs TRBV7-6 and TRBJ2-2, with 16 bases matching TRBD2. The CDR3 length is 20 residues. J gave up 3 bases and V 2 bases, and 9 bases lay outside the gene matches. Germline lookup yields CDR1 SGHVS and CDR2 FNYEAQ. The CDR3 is CASSLFGGLAGGRDTGELFF. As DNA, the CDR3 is TGTGCCAGCAGCTTATTCGGGGGACTAGCGGGAGGGCGAGACACCGGGGAGCTGTTTTTT.

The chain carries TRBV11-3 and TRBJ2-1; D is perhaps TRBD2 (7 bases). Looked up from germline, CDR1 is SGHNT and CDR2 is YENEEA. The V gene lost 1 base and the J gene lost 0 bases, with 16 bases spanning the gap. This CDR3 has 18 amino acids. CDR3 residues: CASSLVRGAGTSYNEQFF. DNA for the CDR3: TGTGCCAGCAGCTTAGTTCGGGGGGCAGGGACCTCCTACAATGAGCAGTTCTTC.

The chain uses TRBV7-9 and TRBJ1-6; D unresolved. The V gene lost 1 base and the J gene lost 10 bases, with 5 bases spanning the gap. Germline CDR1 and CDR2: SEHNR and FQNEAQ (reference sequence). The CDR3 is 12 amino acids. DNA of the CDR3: TGTGCCAGCAGCTTAGGGGAGTCACCCCTCCACTTT. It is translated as CASSLGESPLHF.

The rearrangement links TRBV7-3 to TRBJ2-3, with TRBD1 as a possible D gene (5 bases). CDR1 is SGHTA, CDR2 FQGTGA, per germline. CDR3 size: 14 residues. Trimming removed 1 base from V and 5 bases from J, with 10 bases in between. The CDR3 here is CASSLIQGIDTQYF. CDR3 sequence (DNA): TGTGCCAGCAGCTTAATCCAGGGAATAGATACGCAGTATTTT.

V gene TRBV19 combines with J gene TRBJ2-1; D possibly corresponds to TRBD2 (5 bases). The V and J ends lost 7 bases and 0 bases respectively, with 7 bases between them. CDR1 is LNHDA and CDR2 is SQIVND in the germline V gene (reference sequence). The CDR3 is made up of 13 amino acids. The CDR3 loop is CASNAGSYNEQFF. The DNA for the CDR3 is TGTGCCAGTAACGCGGGCTCCTACAATGAGCAGTTCTTC. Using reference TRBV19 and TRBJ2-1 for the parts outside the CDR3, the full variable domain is DGGITQSPKYLFRKEGQNVTLSCEQNLNHDAMYWYRQDPGQGLRLIYYSQIVNDFQKGDIAEGYSVSREKKESFPLTVTSAQKNPTAFYLCASNAGSYNEQFFGPGTRLTVL.

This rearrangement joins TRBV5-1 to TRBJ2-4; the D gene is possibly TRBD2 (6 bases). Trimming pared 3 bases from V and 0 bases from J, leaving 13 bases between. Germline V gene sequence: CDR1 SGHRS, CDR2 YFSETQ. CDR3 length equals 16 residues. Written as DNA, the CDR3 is TGCGCCAGCAGCTCAGGGACTGAACTAGCCAAAAACATTCAGTACTTC. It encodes CASSSGTELAKNIQYF. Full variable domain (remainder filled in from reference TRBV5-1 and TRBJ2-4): KAGVTQTPRYLIKTRGQQVTLSCSPISGHRSVSWYQQTPGQGLQFLFEYFSETQRNKGNFPGRFSGRQFSNSRSEMNVSTLELGDSALYLCASSSGTELAKNIQYFGAGTRLSVL.

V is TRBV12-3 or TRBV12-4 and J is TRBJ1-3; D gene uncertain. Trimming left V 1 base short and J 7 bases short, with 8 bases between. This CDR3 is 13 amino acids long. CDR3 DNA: TGTGCCAGCAGTTTAGTCAGGAGGAACACCATATATTTT. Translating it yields CASSLVRRNTIYF.

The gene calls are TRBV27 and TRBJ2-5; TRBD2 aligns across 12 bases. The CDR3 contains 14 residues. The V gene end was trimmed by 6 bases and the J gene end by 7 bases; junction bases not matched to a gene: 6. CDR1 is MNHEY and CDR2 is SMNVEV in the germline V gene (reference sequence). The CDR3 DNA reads TGTGCCAGCAGGACTAGCGGGAGCCCCATGACCCAGTACTTC. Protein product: CASRTSGSPMTQYF.

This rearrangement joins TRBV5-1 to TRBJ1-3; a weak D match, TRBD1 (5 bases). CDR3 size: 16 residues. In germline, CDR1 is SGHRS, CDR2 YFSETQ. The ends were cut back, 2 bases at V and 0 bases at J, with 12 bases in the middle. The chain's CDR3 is CASSLTTASSGNTIYF. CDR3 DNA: TGCGCCAGCAGCTTAACGACAGCTAGCTCTGGAAACACCATATATTTT. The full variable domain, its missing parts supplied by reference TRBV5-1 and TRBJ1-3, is KAGVTQTPRYLIKTRGQQVTLSCSPISGHRSVSWYQQTPGQGLQFLFEYFSETQRNKGNFPGRFSGRQFSNSRSEMNVSTLELGDSALYLCASSLTTASSGNTIYFGEGSWLTVV.

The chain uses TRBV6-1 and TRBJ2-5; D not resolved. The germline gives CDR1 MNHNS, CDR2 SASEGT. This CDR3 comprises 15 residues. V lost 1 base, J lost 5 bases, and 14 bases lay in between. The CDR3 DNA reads TGTGCCAGCAGTGAAGGAGTCCGCACTCGGGAGACCCAGTACTTC. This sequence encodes CASSEGVRTRETQYF.

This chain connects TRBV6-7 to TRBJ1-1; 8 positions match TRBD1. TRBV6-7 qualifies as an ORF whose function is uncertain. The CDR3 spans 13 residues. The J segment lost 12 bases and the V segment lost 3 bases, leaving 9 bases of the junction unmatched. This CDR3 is CASSYYRGESTFF. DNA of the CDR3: TGTGCCAGCAGTTATTACAGGGGGGAGTCAACTTTCTTT.

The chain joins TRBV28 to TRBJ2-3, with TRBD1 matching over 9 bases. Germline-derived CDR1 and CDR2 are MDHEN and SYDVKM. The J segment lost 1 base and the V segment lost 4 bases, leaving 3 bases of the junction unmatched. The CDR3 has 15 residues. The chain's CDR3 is CASSSWTGGTDTQYF. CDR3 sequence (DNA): TGTGCCAGCAGTTCATGGACAGGGGGCACAGATACGCAGTATTTT.

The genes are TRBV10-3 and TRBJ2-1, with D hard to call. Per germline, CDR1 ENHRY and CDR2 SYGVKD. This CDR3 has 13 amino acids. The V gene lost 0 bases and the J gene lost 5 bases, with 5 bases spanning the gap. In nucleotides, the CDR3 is TGTGCCATCAGTGAGTCGGCTGACAATGAGCAGTTCTTC. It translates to CAISESADNEQFF.

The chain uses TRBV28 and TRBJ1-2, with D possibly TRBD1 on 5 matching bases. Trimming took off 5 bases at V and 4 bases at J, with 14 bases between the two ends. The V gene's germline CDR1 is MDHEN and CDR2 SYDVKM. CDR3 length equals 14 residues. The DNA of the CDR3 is TGTGCCAGCAGTATGGAACAGGTCCGCTATGGCTACACCTTC. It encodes CASSMEQVRYGYTF.

The CDR3 sequence is CASSEMGQGQSEQYF. In DNA form, the CDR3 reads TGTGCCAGCAGTGAAATGGGACAGGGACAAAGCGAGCAGTACTTC. This chain links TRBV2 with TRBJ2-7; TRBD1 aligns across 9 bases. CDR3 size: 15 residues. Germline CDR1 and CDR2: SNHLY and FYNNEI. Losses at the gene ends were 2 bases for V and 6 bases for J; bases not matched to a gene: 8.

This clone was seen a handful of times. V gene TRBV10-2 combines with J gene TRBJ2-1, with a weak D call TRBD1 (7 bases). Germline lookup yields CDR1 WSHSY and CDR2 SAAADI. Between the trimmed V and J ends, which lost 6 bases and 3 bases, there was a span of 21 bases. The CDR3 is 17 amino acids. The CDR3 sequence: CASSKPPGGGVYNEQFF. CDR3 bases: TGCGCCAGCAGCAAACCGCCCGGAGGGGGCGTCTACAATGAGCAGTTCTTC.

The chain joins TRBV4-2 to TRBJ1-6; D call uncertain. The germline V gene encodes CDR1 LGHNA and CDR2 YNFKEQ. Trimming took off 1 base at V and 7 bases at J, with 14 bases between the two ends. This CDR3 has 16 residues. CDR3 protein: CASSQGSRGLNSPLHF. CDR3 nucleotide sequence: TGTGCCAGCAGCCAAGGGAGTCGTGGGTTGAATTCACCCCTCCACTTT.

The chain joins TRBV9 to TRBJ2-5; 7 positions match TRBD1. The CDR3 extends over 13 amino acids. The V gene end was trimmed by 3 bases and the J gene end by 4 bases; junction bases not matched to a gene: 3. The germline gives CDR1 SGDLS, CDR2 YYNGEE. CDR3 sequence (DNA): TGTGCCAGCAGCGACAGGGACAGAGAGACCCAGTACTTC. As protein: CASSDRDRETQYF. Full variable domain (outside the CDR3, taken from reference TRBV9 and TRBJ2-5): DSGVTQTPKHLITATGQRVTLRCSPRSGDLSVYWYQQSLDQGLQFLIQYYNGEERAKGNILERFSAQQFPDLHSELNLSSLELGDSALYFCASSDRDRETQYFGPGTRLLVL.

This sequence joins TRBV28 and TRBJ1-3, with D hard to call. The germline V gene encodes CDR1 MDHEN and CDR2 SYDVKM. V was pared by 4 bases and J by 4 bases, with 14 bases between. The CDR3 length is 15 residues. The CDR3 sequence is CASSSPHGVGNTIYF. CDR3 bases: TGTGCCAGCAGTTCCCCACACGGGGTGGGAAACACCATATATTTT.

The CDR3 loop reads CASSLGVGTYEQYF. The DNA for the CDR3 is TGTGCCAGCAGCCTTGGGGTCGGGACCTACGAGCAGTACTTC. The V gene is TRBV28, the J gene TRBJ2-7, with D possibly TRBD2 on 5 matching bases. The CDR3 is 14 residues long. V shed 6 bases and J shed 2 bases, with 14 bases lying between them. Germline loops: CDR1 MDHEN, CDR2 SYDVKM. Drawing the rest from reference TRBV28 and TRBJ2-7, the complete variable domain is DVKVTQSSRYLVKRTGEKVFLECVQDMDHENMFWYRQDPGLGLRLIYFSYDVKMKEKGDIPEGYSVSREKKERFSLILESASTNQTSMYLCASSLGVGTYEQYFGPGTRLTVT.

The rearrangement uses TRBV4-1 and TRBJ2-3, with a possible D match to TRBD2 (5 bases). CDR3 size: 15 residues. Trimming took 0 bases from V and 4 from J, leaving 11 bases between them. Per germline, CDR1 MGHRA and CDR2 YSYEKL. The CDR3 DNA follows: TGCGCCAGCAGCCAAGATTCGGGGTCTGCAGATACGCAGTATTTT. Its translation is CASSQDSGSADTQYF.

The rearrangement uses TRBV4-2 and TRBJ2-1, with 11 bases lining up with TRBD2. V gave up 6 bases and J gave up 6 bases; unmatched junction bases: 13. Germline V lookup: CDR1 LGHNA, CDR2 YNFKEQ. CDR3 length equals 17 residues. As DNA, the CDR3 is TGTGCCAGCAGACACTACGAGGCTAGCGGGAGGACCAATGAGCAGTTCTTC. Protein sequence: CASRHYEASGRTNEQFF.

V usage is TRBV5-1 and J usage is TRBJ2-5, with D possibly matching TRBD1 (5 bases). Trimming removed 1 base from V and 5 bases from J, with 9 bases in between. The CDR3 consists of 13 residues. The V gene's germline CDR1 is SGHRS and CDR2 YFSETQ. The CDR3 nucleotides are TGCGCCAGCAGCTTGTCAGGGATTGAGACCCAGTACTTC. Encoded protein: CASSLSGIETQYF.